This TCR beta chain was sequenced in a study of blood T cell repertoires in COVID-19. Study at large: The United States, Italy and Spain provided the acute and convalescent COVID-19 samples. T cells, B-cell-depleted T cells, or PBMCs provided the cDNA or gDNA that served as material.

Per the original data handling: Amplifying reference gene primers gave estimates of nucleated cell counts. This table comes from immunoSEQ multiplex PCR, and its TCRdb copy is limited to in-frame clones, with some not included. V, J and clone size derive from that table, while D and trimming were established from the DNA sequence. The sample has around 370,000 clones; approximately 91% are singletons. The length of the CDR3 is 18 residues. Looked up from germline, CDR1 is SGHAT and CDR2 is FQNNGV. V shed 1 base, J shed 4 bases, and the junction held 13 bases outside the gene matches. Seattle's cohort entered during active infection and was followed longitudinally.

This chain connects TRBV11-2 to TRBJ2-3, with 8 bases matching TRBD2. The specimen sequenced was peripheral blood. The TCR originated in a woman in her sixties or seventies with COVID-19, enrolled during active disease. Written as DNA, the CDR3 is TGTGCCAGCAGCTTAGGACTAGCGTATAGTGTAATCTCAGATACGCAGTATTTT. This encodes CASSLGLAYSVISDTQYF.